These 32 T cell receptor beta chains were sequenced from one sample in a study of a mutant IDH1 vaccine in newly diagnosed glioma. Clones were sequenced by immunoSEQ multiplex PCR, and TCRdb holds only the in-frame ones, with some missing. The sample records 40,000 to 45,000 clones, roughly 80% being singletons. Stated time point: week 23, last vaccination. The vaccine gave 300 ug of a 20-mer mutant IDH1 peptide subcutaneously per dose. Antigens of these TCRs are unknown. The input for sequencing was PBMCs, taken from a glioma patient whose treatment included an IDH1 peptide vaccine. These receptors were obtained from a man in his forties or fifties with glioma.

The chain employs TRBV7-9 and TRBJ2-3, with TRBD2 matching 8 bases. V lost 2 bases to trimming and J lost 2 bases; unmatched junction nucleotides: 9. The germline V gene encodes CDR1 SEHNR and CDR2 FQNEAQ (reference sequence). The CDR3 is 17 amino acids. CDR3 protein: CASSLRAGGPPTDTQYF. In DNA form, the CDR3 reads TGTGCCAGCAGCTTACGGGCGGGGGGCCCCCCCACAGATACGCAGTATTTT.

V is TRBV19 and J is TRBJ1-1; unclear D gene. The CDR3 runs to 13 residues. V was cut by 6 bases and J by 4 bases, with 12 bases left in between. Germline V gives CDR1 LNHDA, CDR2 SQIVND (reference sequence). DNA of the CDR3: TGTGCCAGTAGCTTCGGGCAGAGCACTGAAGCTTTCTTT. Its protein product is CASSFGQSTEAFF.

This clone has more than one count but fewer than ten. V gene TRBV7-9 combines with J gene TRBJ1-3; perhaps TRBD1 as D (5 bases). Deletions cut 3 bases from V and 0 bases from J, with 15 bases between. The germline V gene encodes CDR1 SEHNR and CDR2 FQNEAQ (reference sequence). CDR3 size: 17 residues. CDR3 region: CASSFWGGGVSGNTIYF. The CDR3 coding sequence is TGTGCCAGCAGCTTTTGGGGTGGGGGAGTCTCTGGAAACACCATATATTTT.

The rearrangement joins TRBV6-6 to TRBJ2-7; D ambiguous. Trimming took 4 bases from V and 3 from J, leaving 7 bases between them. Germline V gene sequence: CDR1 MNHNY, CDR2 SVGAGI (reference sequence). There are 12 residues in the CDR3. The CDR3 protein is CASSLDGYEQYF. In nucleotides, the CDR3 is TGTGCCAGCAGTTTGGACGGCTACGAGCAGTACTTC.

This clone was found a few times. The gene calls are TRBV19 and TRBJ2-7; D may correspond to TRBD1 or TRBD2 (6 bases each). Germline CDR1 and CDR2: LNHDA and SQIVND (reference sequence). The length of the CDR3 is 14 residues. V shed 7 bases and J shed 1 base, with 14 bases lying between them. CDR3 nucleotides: TGTGCCAGTACCTTTGGAGGGGGGTCCTACGAGCAGTACTTC. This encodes CASTFGGGSYEQYF.

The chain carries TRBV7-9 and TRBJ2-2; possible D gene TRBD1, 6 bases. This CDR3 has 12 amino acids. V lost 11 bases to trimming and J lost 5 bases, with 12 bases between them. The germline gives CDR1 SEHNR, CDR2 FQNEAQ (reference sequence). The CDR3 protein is CAGAQGTGELFF. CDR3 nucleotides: TGTGCCGGAGCTCAGGGGACCGGGGAGCTGTTTTTT. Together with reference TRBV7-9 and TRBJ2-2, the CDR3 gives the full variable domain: DTGVSQNPRHKITKRGQNVTFRCDPISEHNRLYWYRQTLGQGPEFLTYFQNEAQLEKSRLLSDRFSAERPKGSFSTLEIQRTEQGDSAMYLCAGAQGTGELFFGEGSRLTVL.

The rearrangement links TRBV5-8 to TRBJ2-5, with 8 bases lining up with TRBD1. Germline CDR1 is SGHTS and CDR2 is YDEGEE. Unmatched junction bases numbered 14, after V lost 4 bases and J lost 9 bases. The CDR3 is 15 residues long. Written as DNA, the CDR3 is TGTGCCAGCAGCCAGGGACAGGCGCGGATACAGGCCCAGTACTTC. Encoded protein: CASSQGQARIQAQYF.

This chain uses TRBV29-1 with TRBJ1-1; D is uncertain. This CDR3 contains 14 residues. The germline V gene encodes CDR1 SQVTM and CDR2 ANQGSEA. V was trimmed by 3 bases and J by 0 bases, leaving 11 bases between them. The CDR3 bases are TGCAGCGTTGAGGAATACGGGATGAACACTGAAGCTTTCTTT. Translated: CSVEEYGMNTEAFF.

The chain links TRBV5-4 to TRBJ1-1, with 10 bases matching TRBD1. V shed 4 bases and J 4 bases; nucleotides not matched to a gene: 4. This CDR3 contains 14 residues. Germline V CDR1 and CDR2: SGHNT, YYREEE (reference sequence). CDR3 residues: CASSLWTGGTEAFF. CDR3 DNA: TGTGCCAGCAGCCTATGGACAGGGGGCACTGAAGCTTTCTTT.

CDR3 sequence: CASSQLAGGRNEQFF. CDR3 nucleotide sequence: TGCGCCAGCAGCCAGCTAGCGGGGGGGCGTAATGAGCAGTTCTTC. The chain combines TRBV4-1 with TRBJ2-1; 12 bases align to TRBD2. V was pared by 3 bases and J by 7 bases, with 4 bases of the junction left unmatched. Germline loops: CDR1 MGHRA, CDR2 YSYEKL. The CDR3 has 15 residues.

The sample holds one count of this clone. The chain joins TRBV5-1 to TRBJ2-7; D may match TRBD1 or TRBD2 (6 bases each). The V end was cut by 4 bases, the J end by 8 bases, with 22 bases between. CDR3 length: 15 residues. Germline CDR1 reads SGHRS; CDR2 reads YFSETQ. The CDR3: CASSPQGRDTSKQYF. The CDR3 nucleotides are TGCGCCAGCAGCCCTCAAGGGCGGGACACAAGTAAGCAGTACTTC.

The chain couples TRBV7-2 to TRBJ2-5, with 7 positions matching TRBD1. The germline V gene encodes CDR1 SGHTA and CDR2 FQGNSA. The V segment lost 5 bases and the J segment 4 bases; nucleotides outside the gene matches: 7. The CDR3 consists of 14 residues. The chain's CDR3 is CASSLRQGSETQYF. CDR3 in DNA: TGTGCCAGCAGCCTTCGACAGGGTTCAGAGACCCAGTACTTC.

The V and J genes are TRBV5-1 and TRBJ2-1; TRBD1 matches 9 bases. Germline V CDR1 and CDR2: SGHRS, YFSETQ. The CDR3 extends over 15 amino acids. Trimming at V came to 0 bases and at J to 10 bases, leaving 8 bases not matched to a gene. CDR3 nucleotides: TGCGCCAGCAGCTTGGTAGGGACAGGGATATCGGAGCAGTTCTTC. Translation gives CASSLVGTGISEQFF. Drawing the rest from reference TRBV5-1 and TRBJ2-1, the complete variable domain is KAGVTQTPRYLIKTRGQQVTLSCSPISGHRSVSWYQQTPGQGLQFLFEYFSETQRNKGNFPGRFSGRQFSNSRSEMNVSTLELGDSALYLCASSLVGTGISEQFFGPGTRLTVL.

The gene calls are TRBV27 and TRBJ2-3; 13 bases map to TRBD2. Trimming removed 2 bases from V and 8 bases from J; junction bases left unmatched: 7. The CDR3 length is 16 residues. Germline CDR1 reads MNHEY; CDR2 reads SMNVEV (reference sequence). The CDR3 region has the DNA TGTGCCAGCAGTTTAGGACTAGCGGGGGTCCCTGGTACGCAGTATTTT. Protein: CASSLGLAGVPGTQYF.

The CDR3 spells CASSSRDIAYNEQFF. Written as DNA, the CDR3 is TGTGCCAGCAGTTCCCGGGACATAGCCTACAATGAGCAGTTCTTC. The rearrangement links TRBV6-5 to TRBJ2-1; D is possibly TRBD1 (6 bases). Germline V gene sequence: CDR1 MNHEY, CDR2 SVGAGI. The V end was cut by 4 bases, the J end by 2 bases, with 12 bases between. CDR3 length: 15 residues.

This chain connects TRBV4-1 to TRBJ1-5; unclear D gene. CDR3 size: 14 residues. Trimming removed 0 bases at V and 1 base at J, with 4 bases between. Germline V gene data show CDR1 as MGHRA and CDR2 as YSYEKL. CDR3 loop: CASSQDYSNQPQHF. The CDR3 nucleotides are TGCGCCAGCAGCCAAGACTACAGCAATCAGCCCCAGCATTTT.

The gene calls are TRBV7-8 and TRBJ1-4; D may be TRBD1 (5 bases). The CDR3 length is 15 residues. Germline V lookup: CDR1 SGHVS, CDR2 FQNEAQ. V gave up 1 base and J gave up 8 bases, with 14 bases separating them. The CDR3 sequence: CASSLGGREKEKLFF. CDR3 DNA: TGTGCCAGCAGCTTAGGTGGCAGGGAAAAGGAAAAACTGTTTTTT.

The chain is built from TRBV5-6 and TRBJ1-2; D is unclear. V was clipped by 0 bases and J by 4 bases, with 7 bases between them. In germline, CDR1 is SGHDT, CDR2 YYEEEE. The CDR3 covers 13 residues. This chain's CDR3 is CASSLEGAYGYTF. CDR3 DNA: TGTGCCAGCAGCTTGGAGGGCGCCTATGGCTACACCTTC. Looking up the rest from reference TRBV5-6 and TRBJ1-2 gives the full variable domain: DAGVTQSPTHLIKTRGQQVTLRCSPKSGHDTVSWYQQALGQGPQFIFQYYEEEERQRGNFPDRFSGHQFPNYSSELNVNALLLGDSALYLCASSLEGAYGYTFGSGTRLTVV.

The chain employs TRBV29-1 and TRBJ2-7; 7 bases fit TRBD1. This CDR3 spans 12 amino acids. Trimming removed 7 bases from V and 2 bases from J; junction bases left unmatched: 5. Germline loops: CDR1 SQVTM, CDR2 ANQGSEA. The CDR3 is CSASGTAYEQYF. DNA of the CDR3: TGCAGCGCATCCGGGACAGCCTACGAGCAGTACTTC.

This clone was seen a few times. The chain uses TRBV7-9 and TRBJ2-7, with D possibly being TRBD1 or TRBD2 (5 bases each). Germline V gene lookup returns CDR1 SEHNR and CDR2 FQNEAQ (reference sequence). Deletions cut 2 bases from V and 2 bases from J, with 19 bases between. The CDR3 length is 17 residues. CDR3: CASSLSGRGSRTYEQYF. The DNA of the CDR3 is TGTGCCAGCAGCTTATCGGGACGGGGAAGTAGGACCTACGAGCAGTACTTC.

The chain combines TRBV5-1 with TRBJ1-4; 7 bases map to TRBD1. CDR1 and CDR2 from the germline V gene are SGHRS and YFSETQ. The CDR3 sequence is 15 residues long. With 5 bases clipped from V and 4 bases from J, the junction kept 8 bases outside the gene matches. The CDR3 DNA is TGCGCCAGCAGTAGGGTCCGGGACAGTAATGAAAAACTGTTTTTT. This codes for CASSRVRDSNEKLFF. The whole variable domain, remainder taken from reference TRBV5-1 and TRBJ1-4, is KAGVTQTPRYLIKTRGQQVTLSCSPISGHRSVSWYQQTPGQGLQFLFEYFSETQRNKGNFPGRFSGRQFSNSRSEMNVSTLELGDSALYLCASSRVRDSNEKLFFGSGTQLSVL.

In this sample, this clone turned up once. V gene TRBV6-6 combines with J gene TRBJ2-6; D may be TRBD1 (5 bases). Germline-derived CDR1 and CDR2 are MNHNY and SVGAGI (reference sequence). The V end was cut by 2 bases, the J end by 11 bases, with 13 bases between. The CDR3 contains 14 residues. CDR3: CASSYPDRSDVLTF. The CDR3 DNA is TGTGCCAGCAGTTACCCCGACAGAAGTGACGTCCTGACTTTC.

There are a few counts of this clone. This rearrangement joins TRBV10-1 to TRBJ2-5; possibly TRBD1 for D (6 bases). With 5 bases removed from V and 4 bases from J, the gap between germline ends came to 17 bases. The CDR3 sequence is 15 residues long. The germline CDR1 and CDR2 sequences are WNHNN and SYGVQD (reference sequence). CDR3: CASSSRISRGETQYF. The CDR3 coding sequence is TGCGCCAGCAGTTCCAGGATCTCCAGGGGAGAGACCCAGTACTTC.

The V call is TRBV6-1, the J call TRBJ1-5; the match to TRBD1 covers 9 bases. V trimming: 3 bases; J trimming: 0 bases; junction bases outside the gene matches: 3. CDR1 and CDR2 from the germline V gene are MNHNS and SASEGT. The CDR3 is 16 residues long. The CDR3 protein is CASSEGTGTSNQPQHF. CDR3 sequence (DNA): TGTGCCAGCAGTGAGGGGACAGGGACTAGCAATCAGCCCCAGCATTTT.

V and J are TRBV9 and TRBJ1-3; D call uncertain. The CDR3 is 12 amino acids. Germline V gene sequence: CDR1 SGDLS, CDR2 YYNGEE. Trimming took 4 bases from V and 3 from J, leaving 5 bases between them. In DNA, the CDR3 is TGTGCCAGCAGCTCATTTGGAAACACCATATATTTT. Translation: CASSSFGNTIYF. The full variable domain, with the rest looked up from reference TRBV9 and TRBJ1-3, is DSGVTQTPKHLITATGQRVTLRCSPRSGDLSVYWYQQSLDQGLQFLIQYYNGEERAKGNILERFSAQQFPDLHSELNLSSLELGDSALYFCASSSFGNTIYFGEGSWLTVV.

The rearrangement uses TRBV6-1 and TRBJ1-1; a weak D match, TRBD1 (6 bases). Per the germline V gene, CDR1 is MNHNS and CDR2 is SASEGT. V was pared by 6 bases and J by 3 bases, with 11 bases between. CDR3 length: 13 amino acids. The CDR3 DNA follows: TGTGCCAGCAGCCAAGAGGGGGACACTGAAGCTTTCTTT. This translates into CASSQEGDTEAFF.

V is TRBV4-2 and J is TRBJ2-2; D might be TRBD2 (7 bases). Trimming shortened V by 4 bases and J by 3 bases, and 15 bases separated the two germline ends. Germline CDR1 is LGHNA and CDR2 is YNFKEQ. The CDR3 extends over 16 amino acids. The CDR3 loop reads CASSPYEGGDTGELFF. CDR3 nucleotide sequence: TGTGCCAGCAGCCCTTACGAGGGGGGGGACACCGGGGAGCTGTTTTTT.

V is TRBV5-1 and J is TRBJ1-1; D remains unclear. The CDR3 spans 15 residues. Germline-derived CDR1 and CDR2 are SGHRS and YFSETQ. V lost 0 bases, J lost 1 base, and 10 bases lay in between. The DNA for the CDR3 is TGCGCCAGCAGCTTGGAGGCACAGCCGAACACTGAAGCTTTCTTT. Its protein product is CASSLEAQPNTEAFF.

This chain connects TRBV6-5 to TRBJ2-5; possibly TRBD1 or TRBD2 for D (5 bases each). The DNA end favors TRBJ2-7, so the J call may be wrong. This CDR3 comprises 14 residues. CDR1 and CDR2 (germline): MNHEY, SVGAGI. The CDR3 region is CASSRSQRGDEQYF. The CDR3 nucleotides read TGTGCCAGCTCTAGGTCCCAACGAGGGGACGAGCAGTACTTC.

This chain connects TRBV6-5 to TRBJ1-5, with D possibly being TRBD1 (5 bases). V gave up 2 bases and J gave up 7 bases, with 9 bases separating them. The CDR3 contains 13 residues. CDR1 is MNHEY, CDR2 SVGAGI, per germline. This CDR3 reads CASSYGANQPQHF. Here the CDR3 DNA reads TGTGCCAGCAGTTACGGGGCTAACCAGCCCCAGCATTTT.

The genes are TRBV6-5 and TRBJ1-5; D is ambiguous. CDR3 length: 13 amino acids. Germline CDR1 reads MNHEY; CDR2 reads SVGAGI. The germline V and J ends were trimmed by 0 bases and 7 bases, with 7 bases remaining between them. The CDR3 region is CASSYSKEQPQHF. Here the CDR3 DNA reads TGTGCCAGCAGTTACTCGAAAGAACAGCCCCAGCATTTT.

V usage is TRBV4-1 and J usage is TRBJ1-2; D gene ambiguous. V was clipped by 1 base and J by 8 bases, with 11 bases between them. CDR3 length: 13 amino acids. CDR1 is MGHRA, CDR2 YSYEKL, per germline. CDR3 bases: TGCGCCAGCAGCCAAGGATCCGGATTCGGCTACACCTTC. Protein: CASSQGSGFGYTF.